The rows below give T cell receptor beta chains drawn from one sample of a study of T cell responses to AZD1222 COVID-19 vaccine. This table comes from immunoSEQ multiplex PCR, and its TCRdb copy is limited to in-frame clones, with some not included. Counted here are about 180,000 clones, 88% occurring once; the ten biggest clones make up under 14%. Sequences were derived from peripheral blood, sampled 28 days after the second AZD1222 dose. These receptors all come from an adult who received the AZD1222 COVID-19 vaccine. Both conserved end residues are trimmed from each CDR3. A D gene is named only where the DNA matches it firmly. A row's size may be missing; if present it is once, few, many or a size class.

CDR3,D,size,V,J
ASSPMGYGYT,NA,NA,TRBV5-6,TRBJ1-2
ASSSRGGRETQY,TRBD2,NA,TRBV5-1,TRBJ2-5
ASSKGTAPNQPQH,TRBD1,NA,TRBV5-8,TRBJ1-5
ASSRPGDRGTEAF,NA,NA,TRBV6-5,TRBJ1-1
ASSLQQGAAQH,TRBD1,NA,TRBV3-1/TRBV3-2,TRBJ1-5
ASSSRTSGGTDTQY,TRBD2,NA,TRBV5-4,TRBJ2-3
ASSLGTANNEQF,NA,NA,TRBV7-9,TRBJ2-1
ASSLGGDSGNTIY,NA,NA,TRBV5-4,TRBJ1-3
ASSSRTVLNTGELF,NA,once,TRBV6-6,TRBJ2-2
ASSQLGNSPLH,NA,NA,TRBV25-1,TRBJ1-6
ATSVTSNQPQH,NA,NA,TRBV24-1,TRBJ1-5
ASRPLRDYNEQF,NA,NA,TRBV10-1,TRBJ2-1
ASSPRAQDPQH,NA,NA,TRBV18,TRBJ1-5
ATSDPLSSGGST,TRBD2,NA,TRBV24-1,TRBJ2-3
ASSLGQGSHYEQY,NA,NA,TRBV7-9,TRBJ2-7
ASSPPKVGGYT,NA,NA,TRBV7-9,TRBJ1-2
SVDGPERAAF,NA,NA,TRBV29-1,TRBJ1-1
ASSLDRGGYEQY,NA,NA,TRBV7-9,TRBJ2-7
ASSFRDGGYEQY,NA,NA,TRBV7-2,TRBJ2-7
ASSTGIYNQPQH,NA,NA,TRBV6-5,TRBJ1-5
ASSLRDRGFSSTDTQY,TRBD1,NA,TRBV4-2,TRBJ2-3
ATNPGWGNQPQH,NA,NA,TRBV6-5,TRBJ1-5
ASSWGSDYGYT,NA,NA,TRBV5-1,TRBJ1-2
ASSFGGARQPQH,NA,NA,TRBV5-1,TRBJ1-5
ASSLGPSSDEQY,NA,NA,TRBV5-1,TRBJ2-7
ASSLAQGGITNEKLF,NA,NA,TRBV7-9,TRBJ1-4
ASSVGTQGTQY,NA,NA,TRBV5-1,TRBJ2-5
ASSLTGNYNEQF,NA,NA,TRBV5-1,TRBJ2-1
ASSLGGLNTEAF,NA,once,TRBV5-8,TRBJ1-1
ASSFLRGSPYEQY,NA,NA,TRBV5-1,TRBJ2-7
ASSPPTLSSGELF,NA,NA,TRBV18,TRBJ2-2
ASSLDRAYNEQF,TRBD1,NA,TRBV3-1/TRBV3-2,TRBJ2-1
ASSQNLAGGEY,TRBD2,NA,TRBV7-2,TRBJ2-7
ASSQGTNTGELF,NA,NA,TRBV6-4,TRBJ2-2
ASTRGPYNEQF,NA,NA,TRBV19,TRBJ2-1
ASSYSGQGSGELF,TRBD1,NA,TRBV6-5,TRBJ2-2
ASSSGTGVGYNEQF,NA,NA,TRBV18,TRBJ2-1
ASSLVEGDEKLF,NA,few,TRBV28,TRBJ1-4
ASSWTGDKGYT,TRBD1,NA,TRBV11-2,TRBJ1-2
ASGGGQRQNYGYT,NA,NA,TRBV12-5,TRBJ1-2
ASSSTGEVRYGYT,TRBD1,NA,TRBV5-1,TRBJ1-2
ASSFRTGRDSPLH,NA,NA,TRBV5-5,TRBJ1-6
ASSLVRGGELF,NA,NA,TRBV11-3,TRBJ2-2
ASSIGSGNTIY,NA,NA,TRBV19,TRBJ1-3
ASSLVGGPTEAF,NA,NA,TRBV11-2,TRBJ1-1
ASSPRGSALYEQY,NA,NA,TRBV3-1/TRBV3-2,TRBJ2-7
ASSHLAGAYEQY,TRBD2,NA,TRBV11-2,TRBJ2-7
ASTTLIQVRGNQPQH,NA,few,TRBV28,TRBJ1-5
ASSFLDTQY,NA,NA,TRBV5-1,TRBJ2-3
SVEDAVGGEAF,NA,NA,TRBV29-1,TRBJ1-1